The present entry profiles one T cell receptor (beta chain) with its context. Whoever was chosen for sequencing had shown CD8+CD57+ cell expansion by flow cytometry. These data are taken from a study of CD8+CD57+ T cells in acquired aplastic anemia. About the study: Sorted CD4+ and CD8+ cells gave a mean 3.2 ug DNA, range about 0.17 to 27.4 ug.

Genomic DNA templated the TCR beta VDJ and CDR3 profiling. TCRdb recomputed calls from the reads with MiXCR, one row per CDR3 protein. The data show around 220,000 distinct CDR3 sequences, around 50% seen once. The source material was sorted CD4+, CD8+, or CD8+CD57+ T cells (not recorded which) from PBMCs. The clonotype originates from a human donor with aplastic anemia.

For the CDR3, the DNA is TGTGCCAGCAGCCCCCGGGTAGCGGGGGGTTTTGGTGTCCAGTACTTC. Amino acids: CASSPRVAGGFGVQYF. This chain links TRBV7-6 with TRBJ2-5; 10 bases are shared with TRBD2. CDR1 SGHVS and CDR2 FNYEAQ come from the germline V gene. The CDR3 extends over 16 amino acids. V was pared by 5 bases and J by 10 bases, with 16 bases of the junction left unmatched. The entire variable domain, with the rest obtained from reference TRBV7-6 and TRBJ2-5, is as follows: GAGVSQSPRYKVTKRGQDVALRCDPISGHVSLYWYRQALGQGPEFLTYFNYEAQQDKSGLPNDRFSAERPEGSISTLTIQRTEQRDSAMYRCASSPRVAGGFGVQYFGPGTRLLVL.